This T cell receptor (beta chain) was sequenced during a study of blood T cell repertoires in COVID-19. Study as a whole: Nucleic acid was either cDNA or gDNA, and it came from T cells, B-cell-depleted T cells, or PBMCs.

Enrolled through a virtual design, the participants were between about 18 and 100 years of age and came from 24 US areas. Participants were placed into cohorts based on the clinical history they reported. The CDR3 length is 14 residues. Per the germline V gene, CDR1 is MNHEY and CDR2 is SVGAGI. After removal of 2 bases from V and 4 bases from J, the junction contained 4 bases not matched to a gene. Sequencing used immunoSEQ multiplex PCR; TCRdb keeps in-frame clones, though not all of them. The sample has some 270,000 clones; 75% to 90% are singletons. This receptor was identified in a woman aged 25 to 39 who had recovered from COVID-19. The genes are TRBV6-5 and TRBJ1-2; 7 bases map to TRBD1. The sequenced sample was PBMCs or T cells enriched from blood (not recorded which). CDR3 coding DNA: TGTGCCAGCAGTTACGGGGACAGAATCTATGGCTACACCTTC. This codes for CASSYGDRIYGYTF.